This T cell receptor beta chain comes out of a study of early T cells in non-severe SARS-CoV-2 infection. TCRdb reprocessed the 5' RACE reads via MiXCR and lists one record per CDR3 protein. The sample includes 70,000 to 90,000 distinct CDR3 sequences, roughly 12% of them seen just once. CDR3 length equals 16 residues. Trimming at V came to 5 bases and at J to 5 bases, leaving 9 bases not matched to a gene. This clonotype was seen at least ten times. Sequencing input: whole blood. The sequence was collected from an adult who was a healthcare worker with PCR-confirmed SARS-CoV-2 infection or an uninfected control (not recorded which). The genes are TRBV12-3 or TRBV12-4 and TRBJ2-5; 12 bases agree with TRBD2. This CDR3 reads CASSQSGTSGRETQYF. Written as DNA, the CDR3 is TGTGCCAGCAGTCAAAGCGGGACTAGCGGGCGGGAGACCCAGTACTTC.